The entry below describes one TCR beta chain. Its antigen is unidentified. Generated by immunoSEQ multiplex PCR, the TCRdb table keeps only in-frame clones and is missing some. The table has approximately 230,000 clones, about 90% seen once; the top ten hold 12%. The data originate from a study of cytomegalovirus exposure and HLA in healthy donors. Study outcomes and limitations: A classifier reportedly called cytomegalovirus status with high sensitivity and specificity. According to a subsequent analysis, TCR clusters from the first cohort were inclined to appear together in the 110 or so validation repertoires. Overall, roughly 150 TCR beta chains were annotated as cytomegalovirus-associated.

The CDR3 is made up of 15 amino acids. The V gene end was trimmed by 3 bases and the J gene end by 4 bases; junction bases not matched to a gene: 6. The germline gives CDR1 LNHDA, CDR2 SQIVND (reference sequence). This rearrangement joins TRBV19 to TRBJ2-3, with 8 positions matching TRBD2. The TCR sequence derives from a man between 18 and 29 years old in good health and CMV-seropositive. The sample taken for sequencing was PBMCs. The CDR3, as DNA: TGTGCCAGTAGTATTGAGGGACTAGAAGCAGATACGCAGTATTTT. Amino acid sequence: CASSIEGLEADTQYF.